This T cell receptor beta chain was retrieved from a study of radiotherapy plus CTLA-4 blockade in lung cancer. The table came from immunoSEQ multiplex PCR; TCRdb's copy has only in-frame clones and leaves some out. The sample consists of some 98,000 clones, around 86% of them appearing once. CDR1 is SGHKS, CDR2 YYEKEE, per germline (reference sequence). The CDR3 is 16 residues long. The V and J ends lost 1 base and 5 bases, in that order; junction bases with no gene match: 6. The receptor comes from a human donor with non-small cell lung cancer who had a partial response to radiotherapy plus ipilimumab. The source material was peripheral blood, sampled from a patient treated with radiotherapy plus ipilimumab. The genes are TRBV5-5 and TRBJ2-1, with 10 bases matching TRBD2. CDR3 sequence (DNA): TGTGCCAGCAGCTTGATTAGCGGGAGGAGGGACAATGAGCAGTTCTTC. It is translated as CASSLISGRRDNEQFF.